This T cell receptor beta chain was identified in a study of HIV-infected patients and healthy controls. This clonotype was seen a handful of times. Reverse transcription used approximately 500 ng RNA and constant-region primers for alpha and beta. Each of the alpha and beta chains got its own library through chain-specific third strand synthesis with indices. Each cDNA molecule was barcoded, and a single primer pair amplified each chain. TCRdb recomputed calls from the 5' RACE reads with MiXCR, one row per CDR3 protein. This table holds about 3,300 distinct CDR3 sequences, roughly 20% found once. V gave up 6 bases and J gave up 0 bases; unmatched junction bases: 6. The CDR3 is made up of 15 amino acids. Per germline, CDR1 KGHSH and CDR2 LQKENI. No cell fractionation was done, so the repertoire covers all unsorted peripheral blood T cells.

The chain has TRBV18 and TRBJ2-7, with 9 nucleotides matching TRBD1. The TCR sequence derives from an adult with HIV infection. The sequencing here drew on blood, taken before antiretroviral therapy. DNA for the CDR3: TGTGCCAGCTCCTCGGGGGGACAGGGCTCCTACGAGCAGTACTTC. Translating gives CASSSGGQGSYEQYF.